This note documents a single T cell receptor beta chain sequence. Its antigen remains unidentified. These data are taken from a study of cytomegalovirus exposure and HLA in healthy donors. Study-level information: Drawn from HLA-typed donors, tens of millions of unique TCRs were held in an early data release. Study conclusions and caveats: The availability of immune exposure information extended only to CMV serostatus. V segments that were indistinguishable, TRBV6-2 and TRBV6-3 among them, were omitted from analysis.

The PCR made use of 60 Vbeta and 13 Jbeta primers. The assay was immunoSEQ multiplex PCR, and TCRdb's table has in-frame clones only and misses some. The sample carries about 140,000 clones, around 87% recorded once. This CDR3 comprises 15 residues. V lost 4 bases to trimming and J lost 4 bases; unmatched junction nucleotides: 8. From germline, CDR1 is MGHRA and CDR2 YSYEKL. The sample comprised PBMCs. This clonotype was obtained from a woman aged 30 to 39 in good health and CMV-seronegative. V is TRBV4-1 and J is TRBJ1-2; 8 positions match TRBD1. For the CDR3, the DNA is TGCGCCAGCAGCCTAGGACAGGGAATACCCTATGGCTACACCTTC. The encoded protein is CASSLGQGIPYGYTF.